Presented here are 5 T cell receptor beta chains from one specimen sequenced in a study of monozygotic twins with inflammatory bowel disease. For each CDR3 protein, TCRdb gives one entry from its re-call of the 5' RACE reads, without DNA. Its clone listing holds fewer than 550,000 distinct CDR3 sequences. Sequences were obtained from blood. Receptors were obtained from a human donor with ulcerative colitis or Crohn's disease, or a healthy co-twin of an affected twin (not recorded which).

The rearrangement joins TRBV2 to TRBJ1-2. The length of the CDR3 is 12 residues. Germline CDR1 SNHLY, CDR2 FYNNEI. CDR3: CASTGGVAGYTF.

The chain carries TRBV28 and TRBJ2-3; the TRBD1 assignment by TCRdb is unverifiable without DNA. This CDR3 has 14 amino acids. Germline CDR1 is MDHEN and CDR2 is SYDVKM. The CDR3 spells CASSLSGEADTQYF.

V and J are TRBV7-3 and TRBJ2-1. This CDR3 is built from 14 residues. Germline CDR1 is SGHTA and CDR2 is FQGTGA. CDR3: CASSLGGNYNEQFF.

The chain couples TRBV4-1 to TRBJ2-2; TCRdb designates TRBD1, a call that cannot be tested without DNA. The CDR3 is 17 residues long. Germline V CDR1 and CDR2: MGHRA, YSYEKL. The CDR3 spells CASSQDRGGANTGELFF.

The chain recombines TRBV15 with TRBJ1-2. Germline assignment: CDR1 LNHNV and CDR2 YYDKDF (reference sequence). This CDR3 contains 15 residues. Here the CDR3 reads CATSAGRTSDYGYTF.